This T cell receptor (beta chain) originates from a study of T cell responses to AZD1222 COVID-19 vaccine. Study-level findings and limits: Females outnumbered males among donors, who were mostly white British; clonal diversity was possibly underestimated.

Here immunoSEQ multiplex PCR was the method, and the copy in TCRdb shows in-frame clones only, minus some. The sample includes under 130,000 clones, 89% of them seen just once. The V end lost 5 bases, the J end lost 0 bases, and 10 bases lay between the germline ends. The CDR3 sequence is 14 residues long. Germline CDR1 SGHTA, CDR2 FQGNSA. Comments on this clone: Its antigen remains unidentified.

The clonotype comes from an adult who received the AZD1222 COVID-19 vaccine. The chain combines TRBV7-2 with TRBJ1-2; D ambiguous. The sample consisted of peripheral blood, taken 28 days after the second AZD1222 dose. DNA for the CDR3: TGTGCCAGCAGCCCAAGACCTACTAACTATGGCTACACCTTC. Translation: CASSPRPTNYGYTF. The entire variable domain, with the rest obtained from reference TRBV7-2 and TRBJ1-2, is as follows: GAGVSQSPSNKVTEKGKDVELRCDPISGHTALYWYRQSLGQGLEFLIYFQGNSAPDKSGLPSDRFSAERTGGSVSTLTIQRTQQEDSAVYLCASSPRPTNYGYTFGSGTRLTVV.